This T cell receptor (beta chain) was captured in a study of lymphopenia after photon versus proton radiotherapy. Findings of the study overall: Better survival with proton therapy was suggested as possible, not demonstrated. Post-nadir TCR diversity decline inversely tracked overall survival among those who died. Post-nadir diversity loss with photons came from oligoclonal expansion, particularly CD8+ Temra cells. Photon-treated patients lost naive T cells and TCR diversity; proton-treated stayed stable.

This CDR3 is 17 amino acids long. The V gene lost 0 bases and the J gene lost 9 bases, with 22 bases spanning the gap. Per the germline V gene, CDR1 is SGHRS and CDR2 is YFSETQ. TCRdb's table, derived via immunoSEQ multiplex PCR, lists solely in-frame clones and lacks some. The profile covers approximately 50,000 clones, with 83% appearing a single time and approximately 31% taken by the ten largest. Turning to this clone: The antigen is not known.

The clonotype was recovered from a man between 50 and 59 years old with gastric cancer. The specimen comprised peripheral blood, sampled from a patient treated with photon-based radiotherapy. The chain uses TRBV5-1 and TRBJ1-3; tentative D call: TRBD1 (5 bases). The CDR3 nucleotides are TGCGCCAGCAGCTTGGTGGGCAGTTACAGCTCTGGGGGCACCATATATTTT. Amino acids: CASSLVGSYSSGGTIYF.